The source of this TCR beta chain is a study of CD8+ T cells in alopecia areata (dated by TCRdb to the late 2010s). With respect to the entire study: The treated patients took part in an open-label pilot trial in which moderate-to-severe alopecia areata was treated with oral tofacitinib at 5 to 10 mg twice daily. Patients received tofacitinib for 6 to 18 months and were then followed off drug for 6 months to check for delayed response and recurrence. The SALT score, which quantifies the percentage of affected scalp surface area, was used to measure disease severity in treated patients. In both human patients and the C3H/HeJ mouse model, the study applied high-throughput TCRbeta sequencing to look at T cell clonal expansion in alopecia areata. Human TCRbeta sequencing covered scalp tissue and sorted CD4+ and CD8+ peripheral blood T cells from patchy and totalis/universalis alopecia areata patients and healthy controls. Tofacitinib-treated patients had biopsies at baseline and at 4 and 24 weeks of treatment, with a later scalp biopsy in several patients. Clonality in the scalp was compared among normal scalp (n=4), patchy alopecia areata scalp (n=8), and alopecia totalis/universalis scalp (n=8). The RNA source kit depended on sample type: the PAXgene miRNA kit for fixed scalp, the miRNeasy kit for PBMCs, and the RNeasy kit for mouse skin. Amplification of TCRbeta CDR3 regions was done by immunoSEQ multiplex PCR using 35 Vbeta forward primers and 13 Jbeta reverse primers.

CDR1 and CDR2 were assigned from the germline V gene as WSHSY and SAAADI. Its CDR3 holds 15 amino acids, cysteine through phenylalanine. Only CDR3 DNA is held: 45 bases, read in frame from base 1. The germline ends are 14 bases apart after V is trimmed by 2 bases and J by 3 bases. The library came from the immunoSEQ multiplex PCR assay. RNA was extracted from all samples and reverse transcribed into cDNA, which served as template for TCR sequencing. First-strand cDNA was synthesized with SuperScript III using a 2:1 mix of oligo-dT and random hexamers. Amplification bias was assessed with a synthetic immune receptor repertoire, and residual bias was removed computationally. The paper's data handling went like this. Raw reads were preprocessed to remove errors, and CDR3 was defined by IMGT conventions from the conserved cysteine to phenylalanine. Clonality was computed by normalizing Shannon entropy by log2 of the number of productive unique TCRs and subtracting the result from 1. Whether each scalp clone was CD4 or CD8 was inferred by checking scalp TCRbeta sequences against the CD4 and CD8 repertoires from sorted blood. The source is immuneACCESS, and TCRdb retained only in-frame sequences with V and J called. Part of the clones is not carried over; for the studies checked, unresolved V genes explain less than half of this, and the remainder is unexplained. V and J calls and clone size are given by that table; D and trimming were obtained from the DNA. A total of some 190,000 clones appear in this sample, about half of them only once. The ten top clones hold around 10% of the sample.

This clone showed up just a few times. This receptor's antigen is unknown. Per-nucleotide qualities are absent, and no much larger clonotype sits a single base away. Results and caveats for the whole study, not just this receptor: TCR sequences shared between patients were less clear than in mice, possibly partly because of HLA diversity in the patient population. With tofacitinib, both scalp clonality and the number of expanded CD8+ clones among the top 100 scalp clones went down significantly. Compared with normal scalp, lesional scalp had higher clonality and more expanded CD8+ clones, particularly in alopecia totalis/universalis, a pattern that suggests antigenic drive. Unlike mouse skin, where gammadelta T cells dominate, normal human skin contains resident alphabeta T cells that get sequenced too, which complicates analysis of the scalp TCR repertoire. Because the treated cohort was small and had just a single nonresponder, larger studies are needed to establish links between baseline CD8+ expansion and response. During tofacitinib treatment, many expanded lesional clones stuck around in both scalp and blood, and this persistence may partly explain why relapse happens after treatment is stopped.

In light of the paper, this sample's treatment or condition label describes: oral pan-JAK inhibitor, 5-10 mg twice daily. From alopecia areata patients, peripheral blood was collected along with lesional scalp punch biopsies. PBMCs were isolated by density centrifugation and stained for CD3, CD4 and CD8, and CD4+ and CD8+ T cells were sorted on a FACSAria. The V gene is TRBV10-2 and the J gene is TRBJ2-7, with the D gene not confidently named. The receptor's source is a human donor with alopecia areata. The source was CD8+ T cells sorted from blood, collected around week 52, from a patient treated with tofacitinib. The CDR3 protein sequence reads: CASSEPRTGSYEQYF. DNA sequence: TGCGCCAGCAGTGAGCCTCGGACGGGTAGCTACGAGCAGTACTTC.